The rows below give T cell receptor beta chains drawn from one sample of a study of shared clonotypes between healthy human individuals. Generated by immunoSEQ multiplex PCR, the TCRdb table keeps only in-frame clones and is missing some. The data contain approximately 530,000 clones, almost 97% of them singletons. Input material: naive CD4+ T cells sorted from blood. These receptors all come from a young woman in good health. The CDR3 runs from the conserved cysteine through the conserved F or W. The D gene is left open where the match is weak. Where a row states a size, it is once, few, many or the class of an expanded clone; other rows omit it.

TRBV18,TRBD2,NA,TRBJ2-1,TGTGCCAGCTCACCACTCGCGGGGGGCGCGTACAATGAGCAGTTCTTC,CASSPLAGGAYNEQFF
TRBV6-1,NA,NA,TRBJ1-1,TGTGCCAGCAAGGTACAGCAGAACACTGAAGCTTTCTTT,CASKVQQNTEAFF
TRBV4-1,NA,NA,TRBJ2-1,TGCGCCAGCAGCCAAGGGCGGGGAGAGGGGACAAATGAGCAGTTCTTC,CASSQGRGEGTNEQFF
TRBV5-1,NA,NA,TRBJ2-3,TGCGCCAGCAGCTTCGGAACTAGTGCAGATACGCAGTATTTT,CASSFGTSADTQYF
TRBV7-9,NA,NA,TRBJ1-2,TGTGCCAGCAGCTTAGTTACAGGGTCGAGCTACACCTTC,CASSLVTGSSYTF
TRBV6-1,NA,NA,TRBJ2-6,TGTGCCAGCAGTGCCAACACAGGTTCCGGGGCCAACGTCCTGACTTTC,CASSANTGSGANVLTF
TRBV13,NA,NA,TRBJ1-2,TGTGCCAGCAGCTTCCCCCCGGGGGTCCTTAACTATGGCTACACCTTC,CASSFPPGVLNYGYTF
TRBV5-5,TRBD1,NA,TRBJ2-7,TGTGCCAGCAGCCCCAGTGGGGACAGGGTACCCTACGAGCAGTACTTC,CASSPSGDRVPYEQYF
TRBV7-9,TRBD2,NA,TRBJ2-1,TGTGCCAGCAGCTTAGTCTTTGGACTAGCGGGAGGGCATGAGCAGTTCTTC,CASSLVFGLAGGHEQFF
TRBV27,NA,NA,TRBJ2-5,TGTGCCAGCAGTTTAGTACTGGCGGAGACCCAGTACTTC,CASSLVLAETQYF
TRBV11-1,NA,NA,TRBJ2-7,TGTGCCAGCAGCTTAGCCAGGATCGGCGAGCAGTACTTC,CASSLARIGEQYF
TRBV29-1,TRBD1,NA,TRBJ2-4,TGCAGCGTTAAGGGTAAACGGACAGGGCAAAACATTCAGTACTTC,CSVKGKRTGQNIQYF
TRBV19,TRBD1,NA,TRBJ2-2,TGTGCCAGTAGTAACCCTCGGCAGGGGGCGTTCAGCGCCGGGGAGCTGTTTTTT,CASSNPRQGAFSAGELFF
TRBV19,NA,once,TRBJ1-1,TGTGCCAGTAGTTCTCAGAGGAACACTGAAGCTTTCTTT,CASSSQRNTEAFF
TRBV6-5,NA,NA,TRBJ1-5,TGTGCCAGCAGCCCCCTTGGGGAGCCCCAGCATTTT,CASSPLGEPQHF
TRBV28,TRBD2,NA,TRBJ2-1,TGTGCCAGCAGAGGACTAGCGGGAGGGCCTTGGGATGAGCAGTTCTTC,CASRGLAGGPWDEQFF